What follows is one T cell receptor (beta chain) and its context. Its antigen remains unknown. Trimming took 1 base from V and 6 from J; bases not matched to a gene: 6. The CDR3 contains 15 residues. Germline V gene lookup returns CDR1 SNHLY and CDR2 FYNNEI. Researchers used genomic DNA as the template to profile TCR beta VDJ and CDR3. TCRdb processed the reads anew with MiXCR; each CDR3 protein has one entry. The sample lists 150,000 to 200,000 distinct CDR3 sequences, about 64% occurring once. This record belongs to a study of CD8+CD57+ T cells in acquired aplastic anemia. The overall study: Mean DNA quantity obtained from sorted CD4+ and CD8+ cells was 2.5 to 4 ug. Approximately 9.9 million reads, on average, were obtained for CD4+ cells from healthy donors. Findings of the study overall: The study found no significant CD8+ Simpson's diversity difference between patients and controls. Common to patients and controls were approximately 30 CD8+ CDR3 sequences.

The sample was sorted CD4+, CD8+, or CD8+CD57+ T cells (not recorded which) from PBMCs. The chain combines TRBV2 with TRBJ2-7; 10 bases align to TRBD2. The TCR comes from a human donor in good health. CDR3 in amino acids: CASSEVSGGAGEQYF. CDR3 in DNA: TGTGCCAGCAGTGAAGTCAGCGGGGGGGCCGGCGAGCAGTACTTC.